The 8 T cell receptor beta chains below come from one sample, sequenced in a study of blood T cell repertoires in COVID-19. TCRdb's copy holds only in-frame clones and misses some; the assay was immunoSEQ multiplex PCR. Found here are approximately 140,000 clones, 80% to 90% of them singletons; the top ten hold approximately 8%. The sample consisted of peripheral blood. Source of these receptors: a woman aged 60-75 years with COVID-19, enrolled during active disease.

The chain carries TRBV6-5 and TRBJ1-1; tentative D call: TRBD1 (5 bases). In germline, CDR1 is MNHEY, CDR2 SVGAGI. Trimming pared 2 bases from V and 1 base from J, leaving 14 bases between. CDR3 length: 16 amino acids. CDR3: CASSYGGKRQNTEAFF. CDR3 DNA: TGTGCCAGCAGTTACGGGGGGAAGAGACAGAACACTGAAGCTTTCTTT.

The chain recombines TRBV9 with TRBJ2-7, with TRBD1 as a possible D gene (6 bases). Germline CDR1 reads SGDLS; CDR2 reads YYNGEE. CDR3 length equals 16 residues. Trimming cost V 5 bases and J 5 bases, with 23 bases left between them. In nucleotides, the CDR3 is TGTGCCAGCAGTATGTCCATGACCACAGGGTCCCACGAGCAGTACTTC. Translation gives CASSMSMTTGSHEQYF.

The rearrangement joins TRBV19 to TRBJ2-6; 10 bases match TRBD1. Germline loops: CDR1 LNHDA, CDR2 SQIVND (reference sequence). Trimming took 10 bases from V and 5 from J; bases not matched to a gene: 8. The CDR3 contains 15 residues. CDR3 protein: CATGQGEIWANVLTF. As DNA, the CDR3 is TGTGCCACAGGACAGGGGGAGATATGGGCCAACGTCCTGACTTTC. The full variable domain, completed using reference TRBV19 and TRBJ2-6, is DGGITQSPKYLFRKEGQNVTLSCEQNLNHDAMYWYRQDPGQGLRLIYYSQIVNDFQKGDIAEGYSVSREKKESFPLTVTSAQKNPTAFYLCATGQGEIWANVLTFGAGSRLTVL.

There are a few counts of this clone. CDR3 amino acids: CAISESAGGPNEQFF. DNA of the CDR3: TGTGCCATCAGTGAGTCGGCGGGGGGGCCCAATGAGCAGTTCTTC. J is TRBJ2-1 and V is TRBV10-3; 9 nucleotides match TRBD2. The CDR3 runs to 15 residues. The germline V gene encodes CDR1 ENHRY and CDR2 SYGVKD. The J segment lost 6 bases and the V segment lost 0 bases, leaving 3 bases of the junction unmatched.

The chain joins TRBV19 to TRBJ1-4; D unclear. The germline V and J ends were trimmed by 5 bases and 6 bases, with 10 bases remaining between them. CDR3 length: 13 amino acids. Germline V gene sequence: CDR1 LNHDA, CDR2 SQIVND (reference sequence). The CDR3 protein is CASSSRRDEKLFF. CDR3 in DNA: TGTGCCAGTAGTTCACGACGGGATGAAAAACTGTTTTTT. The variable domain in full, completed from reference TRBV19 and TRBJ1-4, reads DGGITQSPKYLFRKEGQNVTLSCEQNLNHDAMYWYRQDPGQGLRLIYYSQIVNDFQKGDIAEGYSVSREKKESFPLTVTSAQKNPTAFYLCASSSRRDEKLFFGSGTQLSVL.

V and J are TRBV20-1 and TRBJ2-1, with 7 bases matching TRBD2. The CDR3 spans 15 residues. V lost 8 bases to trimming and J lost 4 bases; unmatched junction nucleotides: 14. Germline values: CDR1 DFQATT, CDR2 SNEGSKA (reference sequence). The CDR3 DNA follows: TGCAGTACCAGTGGAGCAGCGGGGCTTTACAATGAGCAGTTCTTC. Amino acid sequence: CSTSGAAGLYNEQFF.

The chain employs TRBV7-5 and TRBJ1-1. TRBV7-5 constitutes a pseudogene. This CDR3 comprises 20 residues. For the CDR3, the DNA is TGTGCCAGAAGCTCGACCCGCGACCGGGGGTCCCGAGGCATGAACACTGAAGCTTTCTTT. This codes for CARSSTRDRGSRGMNTEAFF.

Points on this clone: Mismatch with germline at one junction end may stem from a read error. Here the CDR3 DNA reads TGTGCTAGCAGCTTCGCCCCCGGAAAGGGACAGGGGTCCTATGGCTACACCTTC. It translates to CASSFAPGKGQGSYGYTF. The chain is built from TRBV7-7 and TRBJ1-2; 10 bases are a match to TRBD1. Germline CDR1 and CDR2: SSHAT and FNYEAQ (reference sequence). The CDR3 has 18 residues.